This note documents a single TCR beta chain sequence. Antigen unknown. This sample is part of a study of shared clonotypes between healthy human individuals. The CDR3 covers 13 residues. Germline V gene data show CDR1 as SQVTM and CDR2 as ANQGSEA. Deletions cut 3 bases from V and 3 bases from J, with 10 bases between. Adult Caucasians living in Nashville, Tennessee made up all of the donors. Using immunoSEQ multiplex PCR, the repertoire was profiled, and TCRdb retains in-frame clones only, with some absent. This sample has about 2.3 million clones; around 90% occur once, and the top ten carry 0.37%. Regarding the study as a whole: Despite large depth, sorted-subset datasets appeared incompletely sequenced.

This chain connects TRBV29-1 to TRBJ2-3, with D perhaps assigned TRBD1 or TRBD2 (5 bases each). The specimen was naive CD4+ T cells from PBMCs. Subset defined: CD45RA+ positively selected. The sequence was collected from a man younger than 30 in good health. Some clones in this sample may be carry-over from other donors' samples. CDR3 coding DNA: TGCAGCGTTGAGGGGGTCCTGACAGATACGCAGTATTTT. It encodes CSVEGVLTDTQYF.